This entry lists 7 T cell receptor beta chains sequenced from one sample in a study of T cells in Graves' hyperthyroidism and ophthalmopathy. Researchers took RNA transcripts and amplified the TCR beta CDR3 regions from them. An initial round of RT-PCR targeting the TCR CDR3 relied on the HTBI primer set. TCRdb re-called the multiplex PCR reads through MiXCR, storing one row per CDR3 protein. Of hundreds of thousands of distinct CDR3 sequences listed, 15% to 19% are singletons. The sample taken for sequencing was blood. Receptor source: a woman between 18 and 29 years old with Graves' hyperthyroidism.

V and J are TRBV24-1 and TRBJ2-1, with 8 bases aligning to TRBD2. V gave up 5 bases and J gave up 5 bases; unmatched junction bases: 13. This CDR3 comprises 17 residues. CDR1 and CDR2 from the germline V gene are KGHDR and SFDVKD. CDR3 region: CATSAPLAGSPHNEQFF. The CDR3 nucleotides are TGTGCCACCAGTGCTCCCTTAGCGGGATCCCCTCACAATGAGCAGTTCTTC.

This clonotype was observed many times. The gene calls are TRBV20-1 and TRBJ1-1, with D perhaps matching TRBD1 (6 bases). The CDR3 extends over 16 amino acids. V shed 0 bases and J shed 7 bases, with 21 bases lying between them. The germline CDR1 and CDR2 sequences are DFQATT and SNEGSKA (reference sequence). The CDR3 DNA is TGCAGTGCTAGAGATCGGGTGTTGGGGACACTGTATGAAGCTTTCTTT. Translation: CSARDRVLGTLYEAFF.

This clonotype was recorded once. The chain carries TRBV4-2 and TRBJ1-1, with D perhaps matching TRBD1 (6 bases). Deletions cut 8 bases from V and 5 bases from J, with 18 bases between. The CDR3 sequence is 14 residues long. Germline-derived CDR1 and CDR2 are LGHNA and YNFKEQ. CDR3: CASRLSGARTEAFF. CDR3 bases: TGTGCCAGCCGACTGTCGGGGGCGCGTACTGAAGCTTTCTTT.

This clonotype was observed a handful of times. V gene TRBV3-1 combines with J gene TRBJ2-1; 13 positions agree with TRBD2. The germline V gene has CDR1 LGHDT and CDR2 YNNKEL (reference sequence). J was trimmed by 6 bases and V by 4 bases; bases with no gene match: 6. The CDR3 spans 16 residues. CDR3 sequence reads: CASSLVGLAGSNEQFF. The CDR3 DNA sequence: TGTGCCAGCAGCCTGGTGGGACTAGCGGGGAGCAATGAGCAGTTCTTC.

In its sample, this clonotype was seen many times. This chain uses TRBV6-1 with TRBJ2-1, with 12 bases lining up with TRBD2. CDR3 length equals 15 residues. The V and J ends lost 2 bases and 7 bases, in that order; junction bases with no gene match: 3. Germline V lookup: CDR1 MNHNS, CDR2 SASEGT. CDR3 loop: CASSELAGGQNEQFF. CDR3 in DNA: TGTGCCAGCAGTGAACTAGCGGGGGGGCAGAATGAGCAGTTCTTC.

The sample holds a few counts of this clonotype. The genes are TRBV10-3 and TRBJ2-7; D not certain. CDR1 is ENHRY and CDR2 is SYGVKD in the germline V gene. The CDR3 length is 13 residues. The V end lost 3 bases, the J end lost 3 bases, and 9 bases lay between the germline ends. The CDR3 loop reads CAISDVTNYEQYF. The CDR3 coding sequence is TGTGCCATCAGTGATGTAACAAACTACGAGCAGTACTTC.

This clonotype was recorded once. The chain uses TRBV28 and TRBJ1-2; tentatively, D is TRBD1 (5 bases). V was pared by 7 bases and J by 11 bases, with 26 bases between. CDR3 length: 15 residues. Per germline, CDR1 MDHEN and CDR2 SYDVKM. CDR3 bases: TGTGCCAGCACAATACCCCAGGGAGAAAAGGGCCCATACACCTTC. This translates into CASTIPQGEKGPYTF.